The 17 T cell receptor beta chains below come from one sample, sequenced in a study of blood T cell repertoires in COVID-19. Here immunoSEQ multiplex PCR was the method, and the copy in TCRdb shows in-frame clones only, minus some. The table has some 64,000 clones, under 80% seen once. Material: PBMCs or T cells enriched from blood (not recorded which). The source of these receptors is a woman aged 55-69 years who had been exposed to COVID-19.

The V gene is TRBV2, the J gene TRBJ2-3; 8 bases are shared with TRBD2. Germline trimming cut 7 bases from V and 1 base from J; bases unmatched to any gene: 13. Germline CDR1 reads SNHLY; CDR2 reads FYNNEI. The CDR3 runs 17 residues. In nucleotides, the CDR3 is TGTGCCAGCACAGCGGGAGTGGGGGGAATTCGCACAGATACGCAGTATTTT. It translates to CASTAGVGGIRTDTQYF.

The CDR3 region has the DNA TGTGCCAGCAGTCCCGGGACAGGGGTTAGTGAAAAACTGTTTTTT. It is translated as CASSPGTGVSEKLFF. This chain uses TRBV28 with TRBJ1-4; 10 nucleotides align to TRBD1. V gave up 5 bases and J gave up 7 bases; unmatched junction bases: 7. This CDR3 spans 15 amino acids. Germline loops: CDR1 MDHEN, CDR2 SYDVKM.

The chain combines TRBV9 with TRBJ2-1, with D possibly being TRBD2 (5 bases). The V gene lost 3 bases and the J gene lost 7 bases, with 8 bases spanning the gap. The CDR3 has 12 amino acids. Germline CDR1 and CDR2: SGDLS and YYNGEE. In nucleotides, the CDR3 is TGTGCCAGCAGCGCGCGAGGGAATGAGCAGTTCTTC. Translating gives CASSARGNEQFF.

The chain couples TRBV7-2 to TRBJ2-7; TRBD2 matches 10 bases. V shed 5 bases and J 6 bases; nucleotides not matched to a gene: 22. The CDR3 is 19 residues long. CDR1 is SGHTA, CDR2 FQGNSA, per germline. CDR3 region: CASSPKTGGLLAGKLEQYF. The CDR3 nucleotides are TGTGCCAGCAGCCCAAAGACGGGGGGGCTACTAGCGGGGAAACTCGAGCAGTACTTC.

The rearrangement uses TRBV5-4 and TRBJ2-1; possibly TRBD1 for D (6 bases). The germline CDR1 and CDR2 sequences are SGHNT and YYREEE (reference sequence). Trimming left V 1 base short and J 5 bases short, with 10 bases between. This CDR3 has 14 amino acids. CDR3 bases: TGTGCCAGCAGCTTGAAACAGGGAAACAATGAGCAGTTCTTC. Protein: CASSLKQGNNEQFF.

DNA for the CDR3: TGTGCCAGCAGTTTAAAGGGGTATGGCTACACCTTC. Amino acids: CASSLKGYGYTF. The chain joins TRBV28 to TRBJ1-2; possibly TRBD1 for D (5 bases). CDR1 MDHEN and CDR2 SYDVKM come from the germline V gene. V lost 2 bases and J 5 bases, leaving 6 bases between the germline ends. This CDR3 is built from 12 residues.

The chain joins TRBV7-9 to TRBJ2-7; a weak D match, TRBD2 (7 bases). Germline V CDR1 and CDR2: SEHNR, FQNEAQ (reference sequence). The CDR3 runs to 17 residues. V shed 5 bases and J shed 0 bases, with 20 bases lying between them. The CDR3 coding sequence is TGTGCCAGCAGCCAAAGGGGGGGGCGAGCGGGCTCCTACGAGCAGTACTTC. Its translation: CASSQRGGRAGSYEQYF.

DNA for the CDR3: TGTGCCAGCAGCCCGCACTTGGTTGATCAGCCCCAGCATTTT. Translated: CASSPHLVDQPQHF. This chain uses TRBV7-2 with TRBJ1-5; D is unresolved. Germline CDR1 SGHTA, CDR2 FQGNSA. The CDR3 loop spans 14 amino acids. The V and J ends lost 5 bases and 5 bases respectively, with 13 bases between them.

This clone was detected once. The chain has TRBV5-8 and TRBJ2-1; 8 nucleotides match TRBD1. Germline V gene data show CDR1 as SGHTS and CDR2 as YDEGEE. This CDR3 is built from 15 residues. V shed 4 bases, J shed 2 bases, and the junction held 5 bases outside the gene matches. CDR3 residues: CASSRQGSTYNEQFF. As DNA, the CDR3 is TGTGCCAGCAGCCGACAGGGGAGCACCTACAATGAGCAGTTCTTC.

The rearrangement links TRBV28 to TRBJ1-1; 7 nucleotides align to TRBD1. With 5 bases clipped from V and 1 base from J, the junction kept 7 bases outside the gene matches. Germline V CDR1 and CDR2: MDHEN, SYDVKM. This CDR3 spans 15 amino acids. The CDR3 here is CASSPATGPNTEAFF. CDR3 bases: TGTGCCAGCAGTCCAGCGACAGGGCCGAACACTGAAGCTTTCTTT.

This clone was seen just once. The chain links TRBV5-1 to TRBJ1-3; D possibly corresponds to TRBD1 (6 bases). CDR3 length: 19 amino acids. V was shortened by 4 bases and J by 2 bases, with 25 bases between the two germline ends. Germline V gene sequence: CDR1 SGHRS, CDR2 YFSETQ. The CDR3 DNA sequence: TGCGCCAGCAGCGCGGACAGTAGTCCGAAGAGAAATACTGGAAACACCATATATTTT. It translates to CASSADSSPKRNTGNTIYF.

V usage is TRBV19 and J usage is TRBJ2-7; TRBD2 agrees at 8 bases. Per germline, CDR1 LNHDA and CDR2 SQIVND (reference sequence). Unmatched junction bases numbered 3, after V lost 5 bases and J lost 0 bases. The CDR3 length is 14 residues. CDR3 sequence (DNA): TGTGCCAGTAGTCGAAGCGGGAGCTCCTACGAGCAGTACTTC. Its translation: CASSRSGSSYEQYF.

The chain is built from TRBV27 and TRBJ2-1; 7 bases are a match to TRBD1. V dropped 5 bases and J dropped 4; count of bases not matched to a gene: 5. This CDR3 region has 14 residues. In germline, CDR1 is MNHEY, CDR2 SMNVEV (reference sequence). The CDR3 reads CASSPGQNYNEQFF. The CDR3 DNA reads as TGTGCCAGCAGTCCGGGACAGAATTACAATGAGCAGTTCTTC.

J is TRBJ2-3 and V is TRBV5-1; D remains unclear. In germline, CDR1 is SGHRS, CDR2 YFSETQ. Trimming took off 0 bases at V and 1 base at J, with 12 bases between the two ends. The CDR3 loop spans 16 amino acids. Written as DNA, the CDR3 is TGCGCCAGCAGCTTGGACTTCCGACTCGGCACAGATACGCAGTATTTT. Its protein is CASSLDFRLGTDTQYF.

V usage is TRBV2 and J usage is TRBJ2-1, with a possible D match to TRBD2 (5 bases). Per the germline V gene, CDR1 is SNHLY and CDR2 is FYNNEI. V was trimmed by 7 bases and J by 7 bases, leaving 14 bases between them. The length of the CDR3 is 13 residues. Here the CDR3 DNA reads TGTGCCAGCAAGAACCGGGGTTTTAATGAGCAGTTCTTC. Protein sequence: CASKNRGFNEQFF.

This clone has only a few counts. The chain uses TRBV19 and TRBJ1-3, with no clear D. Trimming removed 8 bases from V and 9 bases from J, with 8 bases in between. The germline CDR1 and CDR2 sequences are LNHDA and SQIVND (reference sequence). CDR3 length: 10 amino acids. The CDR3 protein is CASGVGTIYF. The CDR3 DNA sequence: TGTGCCAGTGGTGTCGGCACCATATATTTT. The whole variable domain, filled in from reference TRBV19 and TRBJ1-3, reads DGGITQSPKYLFRKEGQNVTLSCEQNLNHDAMYWYRQDPGQGLRLIYYSQIVNDFQKGDIAEGYSVSREKKESFPLTVTSAQKNPTAFYLCASGVGTIYFGEGSWLTVV.

CDR3 loop: CASSLTRRQISYEQYF. As DNA, the CDR3 is TGTGCCAGCAGTTTAACCCGGCGGCAAATTTCCTACGAGCAGTACTTC. The chain links TRBV28 to TRBJ2-7, with D unclear. The CDR3 extends over 16 amino acids. V gave up 2 bases and J gave up 1 base, with 15 bases separating them. Germline assignment: CDR1 MDHEN and CDR2 SYDVKM.